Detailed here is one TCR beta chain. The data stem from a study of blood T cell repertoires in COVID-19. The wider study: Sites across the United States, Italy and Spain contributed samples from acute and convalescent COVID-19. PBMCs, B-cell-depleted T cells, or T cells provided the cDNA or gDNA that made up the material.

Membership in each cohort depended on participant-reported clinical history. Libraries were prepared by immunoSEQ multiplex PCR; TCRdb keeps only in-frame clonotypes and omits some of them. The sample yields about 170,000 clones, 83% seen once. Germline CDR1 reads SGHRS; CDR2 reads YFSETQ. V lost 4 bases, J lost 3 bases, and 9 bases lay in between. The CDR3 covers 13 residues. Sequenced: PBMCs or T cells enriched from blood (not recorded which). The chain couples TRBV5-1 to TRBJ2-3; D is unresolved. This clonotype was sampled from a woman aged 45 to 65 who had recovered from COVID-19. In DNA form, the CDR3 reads TGCGCCAGCAGCGTTCCGGGTACAGATACGCAGTATTTT. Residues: CASSVPGTDTQYF.